This T cell receptor (beta chain) was captured by sequencing in a study of shared clonotypes between healthy human individuals. Whole-study results and caveats: Only blood underwent sampling, and tissue repertoires likely differ.

Clones were sequenced by immunoSEQ multiplex PCR, and TCRdb holds only the in-frame ones, with some missing. The data show over a million clones, approximately 80% seen once. Trimming removed 3 bases from V and 9 bases from J; junction bases left unmatched: 13. Per germline, CDR1 SGDLS and CDR2 YYNGEE. The CDR3 loop spans 16 amino acids. Of note for this clone: Its cognate antigen is unknown.

The chain is built from TRBV9 and TRBJ2-1; 9 nucleotides line up with TRBD2. Sequenced input: memory CD4+ T cells from PBMCs. Subset defined: CD45RA-negative fraction. The clonotype was recovered from a man between 18 and 29 years old in good health. Some clones in this sample may be carry-over from other donors' samples. The DNA for the CDR3 is TGTGCCAGCAGCGGTCCCCCGGGACTAGCACGATCTGAGCAGTTCTTC. This translates into CASSGPPGLARSEQFF.